These 32 T cell receptor beta chains share one sample of origin, sequenced in a study of blood T cell repertoires in COVID-19. Sequenced by immunoSEQ multiplex PCR; TCRdb stores in-frame clones only, minus some. The data hold 250,000 to 350,000 clones, with about four fifths observed a single time. The specimen was peripheral blood. The receptors were sampled from a human donor with COVID-19, enrolled during active disease. The donor label of this sample is uncertain.

The table lists this clone with a few counts. This rearrangement joins TRBV5-4 to TRBJ1-1; the D gene is possibly TRBD1 (5 bases). From germline, CDR1 is SGHNT and CDR2 YYREEE (reference sequence). CDR3 length equals 15 residues. Trimming cost V 0 bases and J 1 base, with 10 bases left between them. The chain's CDR3 is CASSLARQGNTEAFF. In DNA, the CDR3 is TGTGCCAGCAGCTTGGCCAGGCAGGGGAACACTGAAGCTTTCTTT.

This clone showed up just once. The J gene is TRBJ2-7, the V gene TRBV6-5; D remains unclear. Germline CDR1 MNHEY, CDR2 SVGAGI. The V gene lost 6 bases and the J gene lost 1 base, with 13 bases spanning the gap. CDR3 length equals 14 residues. CDR3 sequence (DNA): TGTGCCAGCAGGAGTACAACGGGTTCCTACGAGCAGTACTTC. Its protein product is CASRSTTGSYEQYF.

V is TRBV30 and J is TRBJ2-1; 7 bases fit TRBD2. Looked up from germline, CDR1 is GTSNPN and CDR2 is SVGIG (reference sequence). V was pared by 0 bases and J by 3 bases, with 5 bases of the junction left unmatched. The length of the CDR3 is 15 residues. This chain's CDR3 is CAWSVWGRDYNEQFF. CDR3 sequence (DNA): TGTGCCTGGAGTGTTTGGGGGAGGGACTACAATGAGCAGTTCTTC.

This clone occurred once. The genes are TRBV2 and TRBJ2-1; TRBD2 matches at 9 bases. Germline-derived CDR1 and CDR2 are SNHLY and FYNNEI. The CDR3 sequence is 15 residues long. V shed 6 bases and J 4 bases; nucleotides not matched to a gene: 7. The CDR3 region has the DNA TGTGCCAGCAGAGAGACTAGCGGCTCTTACAATGAGCAGTTCTTC. This codes for CASRETSGSYNEQFF.

CDR3 amino acids: CASSPRRQDRDTDTQYF. As DNA, the CDR3 is TGCGCCAGCAGTCCCCGCCGACAGGATCGAGACACAGATACGCAGTATTTT. The chain combines TRBV4-1 with TRBJ2-3; perhaps TRBD1 as D (6 bases). In germline, CDR1 is MGHRA, CDR2 YSYEKL. Between the trimmed V and J ends, which lost 6 bases and 2 bases, there was a span of 21 bases. The CDR3 has 17 amino acids.

V gene TRBV30 combines with J gene TRBJ2-3, with 9 bases identical to TRBD2. The CDR3 runs to 14 residues. CDR1 GTSNPN and CDR2 SVGIG come from the germline V gene (reference sequence). The V gene end was trimmed by 5 bases and the J gene end by 2 bases; junction bases not matched to a gene: 5. The CDR3 bases are TGTGCCTGGGTGCGGGAGGGCCACACAGATACGCAGTATTTT. Translation: CAWVREGHTDTQYF.

V usage is TRBV28 and J usage is TRBJ1-2; TRBD1 matches at 8 bases. Per the germline V gene, CDR1 is MDHEN and CDR2 is SYDVKM. J was trimmed by 5 bases and V by 6 bases; bases with no gene match: 11. The length of the CDR3 is 15 residues. Here the CDR3 reads CASRRGRQGLYGYTF. CDR3 coding DNA: TGTGCCAGCAGGCGGGGTCGACAGGGGCTTTATGGCTACACCTTC.

V is TRBV2 and J is TRBJ2-1, with D perhaps TRBD2 (5 bases). V shed 8 bases and J shed 9 bases, with 17 bases lying between them. There are 13 residues in the CDR3. The germline V gene encodes CDR1 SNHLY and CDR2 FYNNEI. The CDR3 is CASGGLSRLEQFF. The CDR3 DNA reads TGTGCCAGCGGAGGCCTATCTCGCCTTGAGCAGTTCTTC.

The chain joins TRBV5-4 to TRBJ2-7, with 13 bases matching TRBD2. Trimming removed 4 bases from V and 6 bases from J; junction bases left unmatched: 10. Germline values: CDR1 SGHNT, CDR2 YYREEE (reference sequence). CDR3 length equals 16 residues. The CDR3 sequence: CASSVPTSGRSPEQYF. The CDR3 DNA sequence: TGTGCCAGCAGCGTCCCGACTAGCGGGAGGTCCCCCGAGCAGTACTTC.

The chain employs TRBV3-1 (or the pseudogene TRBV3-2) and TRBJ2-2; D is uncertain. The CDR3 covers 16 residues. The germline V gene has CDR1 LGHDT and CDR2 YNNKEL (reference sequence). Trimming took off 1 base at V and 0 bases at J, with 9 bases between the two ends. CDR3 DNA: TGTGCCAGCAGCCAAGGGAGTGGCGCGAACACCGGGGAGCTGTTTTTT. Amino acids: CASSQGSGANTGELFF.

The CDR3 DNA reads as TGCGCCAGCAGCCCGGGACAGGGGAGCTCCTATAATTCACCCCTCCACTTT. Translation: CASSPGQGSSYNSPLHF. This sequence joins TRBV5-1 and TRBJ1-6, with 10 bases lining up with TRBD1. This CDR3 is 17 amino acids long. Unmatched junction bases numbered 4, after V lost 4 bases and J lost 0 bases. Germline V lookup: CDR1 SGHRS, CDR2 YFSETQ.

The sample holds many counts of this clone. The chain joins TRBV7-9 to TRBJ1-1; TRBD1 matches 7 bases. The CDR3 consists of 15 residues. V shed 3 bases, J shed 7 bases, and the junction held 11 bases outside the gene matches. Germline CDR1 and CDR2: SEHNR and FQNEAQ (reference sequence). CDR3 sequence: CASSLFSGTVGEAFF. The CDR3 DNA follows: TGTGCCAGCAGCTTGTTCTCGGGGACAGTTGGTGAAGCTTTCTTT.

The V gene is TRBV7-6, the J gene TRBJ2-7, with TRBD1 matching 7 bases. J lost 4 bases, V lost 3 bases, and 6 bases had no gene match. Germline assignment: CDR1 SGHVS and CDR2 FNYEAQ. This CDR3 contains 14 residues. CDR3 protein: CASSFGTVGYEQYF. The CDR3 nucleotides read TGTGCCAGCAGCTTCGGGACAGTTGGGTACGAGCAGTACTTC. The whole variable domain, filled in from reference TRBV7-6 and TRBJ2-7, reads GAGVSQSPRYKVTKRGQDVALRCDPISGHVSLYWYRQALGQGPEFLTYFNYEAQQDKSGLPNDRFSAERPEGSISTLTIQRTEQRDSAMYRCASSFGTVGYEQYFGPGTRLTVT.

This sequence joins TRBV29-1 and TRBJ1-5; 10 nucleotides line up with TRBD1. Per the germline V gene, CDR1 is SQVTM and CDR2 is ANQGSEA. The CDR3 length is 13 residues. V gave up 4 bases and J gave up 5 bases; unmatched junction bases: 2. The CDR3 here is CSVGQGADQPQHF. The CDR3 coding sequence is TGCAGCGTTGGACAGGGGGCAGATCAGCCCCAGCATTTT. The variable domain in full, with the rest retrieved from reference TRBV29-1 and TRBJ1-5, is SAVISQKPSRDICQRGTSLTIQCQVDSQVTMMFWYRQQPGQSLTLIATANQGSEATYESGFVIDKFPISRPNLTFSTLTVSNMSPEDSSIYLCSVGQGADQPQHFGDGTRLSIL.

The chain recombines TRBV29-1 with TRBJ2-3, with TRBD1 as a possible D gene (6 bases). The V end lost 7 bases, the J end lost 4 bases, and 18 bases lay between the germline ends. Looked up from germline, CDR1 is SQVTM and CDR2 is ANQGSEA. The CDR3 covers 14 residues. The CDR3 loop is CSAGGQSAPDTQYF. In DNA form, the CDR3 reads TGCAGCGCTGGGGGACAAAGCGCCCCAGATACGCAGTATTTT.

The chain carries TRBV6-2 or TRBV6-3 and TRBJ2-5, with 12 bases aligning to TRBD1. V trimming: 4 bases; J trimming: 4 bases; junction bases outside the gene matches: 4. The length of the CDR3 is 15 residues. CDR1 is MNHEY, CDR2 SVGEGT, per germline. The CDR3 loop is CASSSGTGGIETQYF. The CDR3 coding sequence is TGTGCCAGCAGTTCCGGGACAGGGGGCATAGAGACCCAGTACTTC.

J is TRBJ1-5 and V is TRBV28; 7 nucleotides match TRBD1. The V gene's germline CDR1 is MDHEN and CDR2 SYDVKM. V shed 6 bases and J 7 bases; nucleotides not matched to a gene: 12. This CDR3 contains 15 residues. CDR3 amino acids: CASSTSDRAGQPQHF. The CDR3 DNA is TGTGCCAGCAGCACCTCCGACAGGGCTGGGCAGCCCCAGCATTTT.

The chain uses TRBV6-5 and TRBJ2-1, with D tentatively TRBD2 (6 bases). The V gene lost 4 bases and the J gene lost 9 bases, with 19 bases spanning the gap. The CDR3 has 15 residues. CDR1 MNHEY and CDR2 SVGAGI come from the germline V gene. The DNA of the CDR3 is TGTGCCAGCAGTTGGAAGACGGGAGATTCCGGTGAGCAGTTCTTC. Encoded protein: CASSWKTGDSGEQFF.

V gene TRBV6-2 or TRBV6-3 combines with J gene TRBJ1-1; D possibly corresponds to TRBD1 (5 bases). Per germline, CDR1 MNHEY and CDR2 SVGEGT. V lost 6 bases and J lost 5, with 13 bases in between. This CDR3 has 13 amino acids. The CDR3 loop is CASSHAGGTEAFF. DNA of the CDR3: TGTGCCAGCAGCCACGCCGGGGGAACTGAAGCTTTCTTT.

CDR3 sequence (DNA): TGTGCCAGCAGCAACCCTCAGACAGGAACTGAAGCTTTCTTT. Protein sequence: CASSNPQTGTEAFF. The V and J genes are TRBV9 and TRBJ1-1, with a weak D call TRBD1 (6 bases). This CDR3 is 14 amino acids long. Trimming removed 4 bases from V and 5 bases from J, with 15 bases in between. Germline V gene sequence: CDR1 SGDLS, CDR2 YYNGEE.

The chain joins TRBV9 to TRBJ1-1; 7 bases map to TRBD1. Trimming took 3 bases from V and 1 from J; bases not matched to a gene: 6. Germline V gene data show CDR1 as SGDLS and CDR2 as YYNGEE. CDR3 length: 15 amino acids. The CDR3 nucleotides read TGTGCCAGCAGCGGAGGGAGACAGGGGAACACTGAAGCTTTCTTT. Translating gives CASSGGRQGNTEAFF.

The CDR3 nucleotides are TGTGCCAGCAGCCAACCCCAGACACCCAACTATAATTCACCCCTCCACTTT. Translation: CASSQPQTPNYNSPLHF. The rearrangement uses TRBV4-2 and TRBJ1-6; D ambiguous. Trimming took 2 bases from V and 3 from J, leaving 14 bases between them. The CDR3 is 17 amino acids. Germline lookup yields CDR1 LGHNA and CDR2 YNFKEQ.

The chain joins TRBV2 to TRBJ2-7; D might be TRBD2 (5 bases). Deletions cut 6 bases from V and 3 bases from J, with 18 bases between. The CDR3 contains 15 residues. Germline V gives CDR1 SNHLY, CDR2 FYNNEI. CDR3 sequence reads: CASRGQDWGYYEQYF. The CDR3 nucleotides read TGTGCCAGCAGGGGCCAGGACTGGGGATACTACGAGCAGTACTTC.

This clone was recorded a few times. The CDR3 sequence: CASKAGTSGNTIYF. The CDR3 nucleotides are TGTGCCAGTAAAGCGGGGACCTCTGGAAACACCATATATTTT. The chain has TRBV19 and TRBJ1-3; perhaps TRBD1 as D (5 bases). V lost 7 bases, J lost 0 bases, and 10 bases lay in between. This CDR3 is built from 14 residues. CDR1 and CDR2 (germline): LNHDA, SQIVND (reference sequence).

This rearrangement joins TRBV28 to TRBJ2-1; TRBD2 might be the D (5 bases). The V gene lost 6 bases and the J gene lost 6 bases, with 24 bases spanning the gap. The CDR3 contains 17 residues. Germline CDR1 reads MDHEN; CDR2 reads SYDVKM. The CDR3 DNA reads as TGTGCCAGCAGCTTACAAGTGTTGGGCGGGCGGGTCAATGAGCAGTTCTTC. Its protein is CASSLQVLGGRVNEQFF.

The chain uses TRBV6-1 and TRBJ1-2; perhaps TRBD1 as D (5 bases). Germline V lookup: CDR1 MNHNS, CDR2 SASEGT. The CDR3 runs to 13 residues. Trimming left V 0 bases short and J 5 bases short, with 7 bases between. CDR3 sequence reads: CASSEAGGYGYTF. The CDR3 region has the DNA TGTGCCAGCAGTGAAGCGGGGGGATATGGCTACACCTTC.

The count of this clone is one. The chain recombines TRBV19 with TRBJ2-1, with D maybe TRBD2 (6 bases). V was pared by 1 base and J by 5 bases, with 15 bases between. Germline V gene sequence: CDR1 LNHDA, CDR2 SQIVND (reference sequence). The CDR3 totals 16 residues. CDR3 sequence: CASSIAHSSGNNEQFF. CDR3 nucleotide sequence: TGTGCCAGTAGTATAGCCCACAGTAGCGGTAACAATGAGCAGTTCTTC.

This rearrangement joins TRBV5-4 to TRBJ1-1; 9 bases are shared with TRBD1. The V segment lost 3 bases and the J segment 1 base; nucleotides outside the gene matches: 7. CDR3 size: 16 residues. Germline lookup yields CDR1 SGHNT and CDR2 YYREEE (reference sequence). The DNA of the CDR3 is TGTGCCAGCAGCTCCTACAGGGGGCGCGGGAACACTGAAGCTTTCTTT. Translated: CASSSYRGRGNTEAFF.

V gene TRBV20-1 combines with J gene TRBJ2-7; 7 nucleotides match TRBD2. There are 15 residues in the CDR3. CDR1 DFQATT and CDR2 SNEGSKA come from the germline V gene (reference sequence). J lost 2 bases, V lost 3 bases, and 10 bases had no gene match. CDR3 loop: CSASFGGVRPYEQYF. As DNA, the CDR3 is TGCAGTGCTAGTTTTGGGGGGGTAAGACCCTACGAGCAGTACTTC.

The chain is built from TRBV7-3 and TRBJ2-2; 8 bases agree with TRBD2. The length of the CDR3 is 15 residues. Looked up from germline, CDR1 is SGHTA and CDR2 is FQGTGA. V lost 5 bases and J lost 4; bases outside the gene matches: 6. The CDR3 sequence: CASSPGLGATGELFF. Here the CDR3 DNA reads TGTGCCAGCAGCCCGGGACTAGGCGCCACCGGGGAGCTGTTTTTT. The whole variable domain, remainder taken from reference TRBV7-3 and TRBJ2-2, is GAGVSQTPSNKVTEKGKYVELRCDPISGHTALYWYRQSLGQGPEFLIYFQGTGAADDSGLPNDRFFAVRPEGSVSTLKIQRTERGDSAVYLCASSPGLGATGELFFGEGSRLTVL.

This clone was picked up one time. The chain recombines TRBV5-6 with TRBJ2-7, with 7 bases aligning to TRBD2. The junction had 8 bases not matched to a gene; V was cut back by 0 bases and J by 5 bases. The CDR3 consists of 15 residues. Germline lookup yields CDR1 SGHDT and CDR2 YYEEEE. The DNA of the CDR3 is TGTGCCAGCAGCTTGGAAGGGAGGGCCTCTCACGAGCAGTACTTC. Translated, it gives CASSLEGRASHEQYF.

The chain links TRBV27 to TRBJ2-2; 9 bases are a match to TRBD2. The CDR3 length is 16 residues. Trimming at V came to 6 bases and at J to 4 bases, leaving 9 bases not matched to a gene. The V gene's germline CDR1 is MNHEY and CDR2 SMNVEV (reference sequence). The CDR3 region has the DNA TGTGCCAGCAGACTAACAGCGGGAGGCCGCACCGGGGAGCTGTTTTTT. Protein sequence: CASRLTAGGRTGELFF.